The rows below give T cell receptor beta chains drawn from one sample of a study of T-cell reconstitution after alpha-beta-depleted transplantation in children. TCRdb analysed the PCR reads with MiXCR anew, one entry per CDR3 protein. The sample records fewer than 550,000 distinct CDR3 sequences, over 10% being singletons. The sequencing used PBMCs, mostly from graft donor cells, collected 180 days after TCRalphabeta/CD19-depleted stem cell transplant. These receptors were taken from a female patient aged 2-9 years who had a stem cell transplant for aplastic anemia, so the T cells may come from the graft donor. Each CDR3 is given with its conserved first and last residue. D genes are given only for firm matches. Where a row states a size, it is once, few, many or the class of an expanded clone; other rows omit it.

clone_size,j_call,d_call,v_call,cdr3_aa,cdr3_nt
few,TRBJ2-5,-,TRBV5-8,CASSGRIGETQYF,TGTGCCAGCAGCGGGCGGATTGGAGAGACCCAGTACTTC
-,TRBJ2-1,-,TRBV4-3,CASSPSAGTAYNEQFF,TGCGCCAGCAGCCCCTCCGCGGGGACGGCCTACAATGAGCAGTTCTTC
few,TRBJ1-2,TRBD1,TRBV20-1,CSAQDRGDGYTF,TGCAGTGCCCAGGACAGGGGCGATGGCTACACCTTC
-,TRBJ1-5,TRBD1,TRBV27,CASSFSRGQGQPQHF,TGTGCCAGCAGTTTTTCCAGGGGGCAGGGACAGCCCCAGCATTTT
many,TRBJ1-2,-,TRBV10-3,CAISENTKKDGYTF,TGTGCCATCAGTGAAAACACGAAAAAAGATGGCTACACCTTC
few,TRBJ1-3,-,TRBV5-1,CASSVRPDAGDSGNTIYF,TGCGCCAGCAGCGTACGACCGGATGCAGGCGACTCTGGAAACACCATATATTTT
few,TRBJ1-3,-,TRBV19,CASSPTVSSGNTIYF,TGTGCCAGTAGTCCGACGGTGAGCTCTGGAAACACCATATATTTT
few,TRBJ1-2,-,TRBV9,CASSVDLSLATPYTF,TGTGCCAGCAGCGTAGATCTGTCATTGGCTACACCTTACACCTTC
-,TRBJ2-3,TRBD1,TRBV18,CASSPSGTGADTQYF,TGTGCCAGCTCCCCCTCCGGGACAGGGGCAGATACGCAGTATTTT
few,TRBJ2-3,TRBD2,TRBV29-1,CSVLTSGRNTDTQYF,TGCAGCGTGTTGACTAGCGGGAGGAACACAGATACGCAGTATTTT
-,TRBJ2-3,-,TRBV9,CASSVQGSLDTQYF,TGTGCCAGCAGCGTACAAGGCTCCCTAGATACGCAGTATTTT
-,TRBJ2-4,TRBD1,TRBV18,CASSSDREQNIQYF,TGTGCCAGCTCATCGGACAGGGAACAAAACATTCAGTACTTC
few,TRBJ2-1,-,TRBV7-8,CASTPYNEQFF,TGTGCCAGCACCCCGTATAATGAGCAGTTCTTC
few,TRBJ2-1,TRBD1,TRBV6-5,CASSYLGQSNEQFF,TGTGCCAGCAGTTACCTGGGACAGTCCAATGAGCAGTTCTTC
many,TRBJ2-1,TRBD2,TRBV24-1,CATSDLGGRDEQFF,TGTGCCACCAGTGATTTAGGCGGGAGGGATGAGCAGTTCTTC
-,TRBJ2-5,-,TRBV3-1,CASSPEGRIETQYF,TGTGCCAGCAGCCCGGAGGGACGGATAGAGACCCAGTACTTC
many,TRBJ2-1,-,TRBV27,CASSSFQRSPVNEQFF,TGTGCCAGCAGTTCCTTTCAAAGGTCCCCAGTGAATGAGCAGTTCTTC
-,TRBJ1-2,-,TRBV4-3,CASSQATQGPYGYTF,TGCGCCAGCAGCCAAGCGACGCAGGGGCCCTATGGCTACACCTTC
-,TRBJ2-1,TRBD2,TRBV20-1,CSARDETSGNTYNEQFF,TGCAGTGCTAGAGATGAGACTAGCGGAAATACCTACAATGAGCAGTTCTTC
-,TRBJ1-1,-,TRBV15,CATSREPKGGGARAFF,TGTGCCACCAGCAGAGAACCTAAAGGTGGGGGGGCGAGAGCTTTCTTT
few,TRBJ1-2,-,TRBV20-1,CSARGEGNGYTF,TGCAGTGCTAGAGGAGAAGGGAATGGCTACACCTTC
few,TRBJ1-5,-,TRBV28,CASSLSFRGTQPQHF,TGTGCCAGCAGTTTATCGTTTCGGGGCACACAGCCCCAGCATTTT
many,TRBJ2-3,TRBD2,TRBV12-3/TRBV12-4,CASSRTSGDTQYF,TGTGCCAGCAGCCGGACTAGTGGAGATACGCAGTATTTT
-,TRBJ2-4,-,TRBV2,CASSDNLAAGGINIQYF,TGTGCCAGCAGTGATAATCTCGCGGCAGGGGGGATAAACATTCAGTACTTC
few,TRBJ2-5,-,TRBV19,CASSMTAVSSPRETQYF,TGTGCCAGTAGTATGACAGCGGTCAGCTCCCCCCGGGAGACCCAGTACTTC
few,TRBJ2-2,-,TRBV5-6,CASSLWRHAGELFF,TGTGCCAGCAGCTTATGGAGGCATGCGGGGGAGCTGTTTTTT
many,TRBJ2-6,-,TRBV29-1,CSVENPGANVLTF,TGCAGCGTTGAGAATCCTGGGGCCAACGTCCTGACTTTC
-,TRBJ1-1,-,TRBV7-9,CASSLSWEVNTEAFF,TGTGCCAGCAGCTTATCTTGGGAGGTGAACACTGAAGCTTTCTTT
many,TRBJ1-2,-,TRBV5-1,CASSLWSYGYTF,TGCGCCAGCAGCTTGTGGAGTTATGGCTACACCTTC
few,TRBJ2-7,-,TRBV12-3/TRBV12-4,CASSNRQTLGEQYF,TGTGCCAGCAGCAACCGACAGACTTTGGGGGAGCAGTACTTC
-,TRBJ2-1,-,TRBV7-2,CASSFLDGTQYEQFF,TGTGCCAGCAGCTTCCTCGACGGCACCCAATACGAGCAGTTCTTC
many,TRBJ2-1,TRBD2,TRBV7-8,CASSSRLAGGNEQFF,TGTGCCAGCAGCTCCCGACTAGCGGGCGGCAATGAGCAGTTCTTC
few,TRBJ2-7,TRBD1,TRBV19,CASSILFRDRANYEQYF,TGTGCCAGTAGTATTTTGTTTCGGGACAGGGCGAACTACGAGCAGTACTTC
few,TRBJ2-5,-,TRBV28,CASRPRDLTSETQYF,TGTGCCAGCCGTCCCCGGGACCTAACCTCCGAGACCCAGTACTTC
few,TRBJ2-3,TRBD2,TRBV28,CASRASGRVYDTQYF,TGTGCCAGCAGGGCTAGCGGGAGGGTGTACGATACGCAGTATTTT
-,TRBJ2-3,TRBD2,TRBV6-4,CTSSSGLAGGPSATDTQYF,TGTACCAGCAGTTCAGGACTAGCGGGAGGGCCCTCGGCCACAGATACGCAGTATTTT
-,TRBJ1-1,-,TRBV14,CASSQDRWSTEAFF,TGTGCCAGCAGCCAAGATCGCTGGTCCACTGAAGCTTTCTTT
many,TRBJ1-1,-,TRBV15,CATSRSLWGGDTEAFF,TGTGCCACCAGCAGATCGTTATGGGGGGGGGACACTGAAGCTTTCTTT
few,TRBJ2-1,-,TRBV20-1,CTPLGPRYNEQFF,TGCACTCCTTTGGGGCCTCGGTACAATGAGCAGTTCTTC
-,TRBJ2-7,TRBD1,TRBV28,CASSSGQGMLHEQYF,TGTGCCAGCAGTTCAGGACAGGGGATGCTCCACGAGCAGTACTTC